This T cell receptor beta chain was captured by sequencing in a study of lymphopenia after photon versus proton radiotherapy (dated by TCRdb to about 2019). As for the study more broadly: The immunological effects of photon versus proton radiation therapy were compared in patients with gastrointestinal tumors who developed high-grade lymphopenia. A cohort of roughly 18 patients with gastrointestinal tumors who received either photon or proton therapy and subsequently developed lymphopenia was included. The study aimed to characterize how the two radiation modalities differ in their impact on the immune system. Overall study results and their limits: During treatment, patients who received proton therapy stayed relatively stable, whereas patients who received photon therapy lost naive T cells and TCR diversity and gained effector/memory populations. Across the cohort, an inverse correlation was found between a larger post-nadir drop in TCR diversity and overall survival time among patients who died. Once the lymphocyte count had reached its nadir, the repertoires of photon-treated patients showed oligoclonal expansion, particularly of CD8+ Temra cells, and this expansion drove the decline in diversity. The authors looked at the survival association only in patients who died, and they framed better survival with proton therapy as a possibility rather than a demonstrated result.

V sheds 1 base and J sheds 5 bases, leaving 9 bases between their ends. Based on the germline V gene, the CDR1 and CDR2 sequences are SGHRS and YFSETQ. The CDR3 starts with the cysteine, ends with the phenylalanine, and has 13 residues. The sequence is cut down to CDR3 DNA, 39 bases in frame from base 1. For this clone: The target of this receptor is not known. The input lacks base qualities; no much larger clone sits a single base away.

The library was made by the immunoSEQ multiplex PCR assay. T cell repertoires were profiled with deep sequencing of rearranged TCR beta loci together with multiparametric flow cytometry. The table was pulled from immuneACCESS by TCRdb, which kept in-frame rearrangements only. Such tables lose some clones; where checked, under half of the loss comes from unresolved V genes, and the rest has no known cause. The sample contains over 35,000 clones, over 75% of them found a single time. The ten most abundant clones make up around a quarter of the sample. This sequence originates from a woman in her 70s with pancreatic cancer. Recombination joined TRBV5-1 with TRBJ1-2, with no D gene named confidently. Sequenced material: peripheral blood, taken from a patient treated with proton-based radiotherapy. The CDR3 corresponds to CASSLTSPYGYTF. The DNA reads as follows: TGCGCCAGCAGCTTGACGTCACCGTATGGCTACACCTTC.